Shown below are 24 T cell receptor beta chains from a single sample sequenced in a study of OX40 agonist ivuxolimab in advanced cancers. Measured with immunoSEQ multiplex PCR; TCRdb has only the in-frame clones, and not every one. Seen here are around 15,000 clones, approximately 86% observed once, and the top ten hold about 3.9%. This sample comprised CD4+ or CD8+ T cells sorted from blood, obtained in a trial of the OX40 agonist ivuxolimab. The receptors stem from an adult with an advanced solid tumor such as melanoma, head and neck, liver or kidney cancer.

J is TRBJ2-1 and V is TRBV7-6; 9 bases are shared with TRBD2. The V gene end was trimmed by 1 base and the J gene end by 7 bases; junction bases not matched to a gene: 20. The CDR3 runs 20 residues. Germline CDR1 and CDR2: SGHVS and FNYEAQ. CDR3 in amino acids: CASSLVVPLTPIAGANEQFF. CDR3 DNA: TGTGCCAGCAGCTTAGTGGTACCGCTTACCCCTATAGCGGGAGCGAATGAGCAGTTCTTC. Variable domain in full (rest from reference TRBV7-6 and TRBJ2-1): GAGVSQSPRYKVTKRGQDVALRCDPISGHVSLYWYRQALGQGPEFLTYFNYEAQQDKSGLPNDRFSAERPEGSISTLTIQRTEQRDSAMYRCASSLVVPLTPIAGANEQFFGPGTRLTVL.

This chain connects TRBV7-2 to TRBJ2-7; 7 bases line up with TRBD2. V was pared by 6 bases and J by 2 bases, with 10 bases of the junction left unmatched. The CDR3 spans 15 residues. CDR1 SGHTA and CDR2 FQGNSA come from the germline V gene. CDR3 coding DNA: TGTGCCAGCAGAGAATCTAGCGGACAAGCCTACGAGCAGTACTTC. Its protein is CASRESSGQAYEQYF.

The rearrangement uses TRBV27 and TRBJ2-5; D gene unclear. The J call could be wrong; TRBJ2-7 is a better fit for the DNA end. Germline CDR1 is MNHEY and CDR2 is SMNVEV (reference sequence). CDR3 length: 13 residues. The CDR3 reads CASSLGISYEQYF. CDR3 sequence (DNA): TGTGCCAGCAGTTTAGGCATTTCCTACGAGCAGTACTTC.

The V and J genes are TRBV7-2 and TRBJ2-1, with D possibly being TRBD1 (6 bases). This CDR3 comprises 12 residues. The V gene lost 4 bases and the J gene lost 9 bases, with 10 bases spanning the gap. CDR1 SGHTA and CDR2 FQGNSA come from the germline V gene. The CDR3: CASSSQGPEQFF. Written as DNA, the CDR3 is TGTGCCAGCAGCTCCCAGGGGCCTGAGCAGTTCTTC.

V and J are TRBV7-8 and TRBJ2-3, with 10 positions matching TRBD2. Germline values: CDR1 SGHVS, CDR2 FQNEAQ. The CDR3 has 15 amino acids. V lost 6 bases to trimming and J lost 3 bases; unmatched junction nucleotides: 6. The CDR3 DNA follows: TGTGCCAGCAGATCAACTAGCGGGGCAACAGATACGCAGTATTTT. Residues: CASRSTSGATDTQYF.

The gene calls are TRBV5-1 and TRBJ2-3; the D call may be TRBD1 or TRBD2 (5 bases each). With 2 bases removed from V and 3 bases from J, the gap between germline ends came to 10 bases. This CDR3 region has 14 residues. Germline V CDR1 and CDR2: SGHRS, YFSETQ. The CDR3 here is CASSFGGKTDTQYF. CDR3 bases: TGCGCCAGCAGCTTTGGGGGAAAGACAGATACGCAGTATTTT.

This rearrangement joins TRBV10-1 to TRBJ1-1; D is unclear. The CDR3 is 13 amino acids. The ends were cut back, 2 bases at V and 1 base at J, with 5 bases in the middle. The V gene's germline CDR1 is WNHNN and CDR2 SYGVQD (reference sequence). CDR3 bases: TGCGCCAGCAGTGAGAACCCGAACACTGAAGCTTTCTTT. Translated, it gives CASSENPNTEAFF.

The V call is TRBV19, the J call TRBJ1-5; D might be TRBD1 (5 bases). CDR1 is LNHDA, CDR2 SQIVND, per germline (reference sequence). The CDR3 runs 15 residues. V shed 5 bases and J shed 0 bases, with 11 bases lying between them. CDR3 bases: TGTGCCAGTAGTGCAGGGACCTATAGCAATCAGCCCCAGCATTTT. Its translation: CASSAGTYSNQPQHF.

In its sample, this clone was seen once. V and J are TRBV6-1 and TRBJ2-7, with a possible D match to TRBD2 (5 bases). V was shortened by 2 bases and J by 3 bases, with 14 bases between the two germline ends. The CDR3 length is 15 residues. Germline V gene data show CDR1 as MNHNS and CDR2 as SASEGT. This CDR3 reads CASSESVSGFYEQYF. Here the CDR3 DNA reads TGTGCCAGCAGTGAATCGGTCTCGGGGTTCTACGAGCAGTACTTC.

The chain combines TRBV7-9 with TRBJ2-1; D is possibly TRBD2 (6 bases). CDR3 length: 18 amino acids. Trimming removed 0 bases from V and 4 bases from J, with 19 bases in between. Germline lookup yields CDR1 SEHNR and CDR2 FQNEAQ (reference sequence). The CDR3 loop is CASSLASREPREYNEQFF. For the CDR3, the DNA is TGTGCCAGCAGCTTAGCGAGTCGGGAGCCTCGGGAGTACAATGAGCAGTTCTTC.

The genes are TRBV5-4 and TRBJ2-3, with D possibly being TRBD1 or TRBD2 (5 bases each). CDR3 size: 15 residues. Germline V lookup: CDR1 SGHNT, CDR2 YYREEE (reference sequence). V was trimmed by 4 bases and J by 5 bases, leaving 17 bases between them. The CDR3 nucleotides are TGTGCCAGCAGCCCATCTGGGGGTGGTGGAGATACGCAGTATTTT. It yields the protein CASSPSGGGGDTQYF.

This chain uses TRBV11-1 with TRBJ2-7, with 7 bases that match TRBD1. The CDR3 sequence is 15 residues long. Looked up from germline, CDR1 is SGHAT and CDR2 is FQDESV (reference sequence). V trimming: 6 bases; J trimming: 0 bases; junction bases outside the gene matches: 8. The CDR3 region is CASRPDRTSSYEQYF. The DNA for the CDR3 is TGTGCCAGCAGGCCGGACAGGACGAGCTCCTACGAGCAGTACTTC. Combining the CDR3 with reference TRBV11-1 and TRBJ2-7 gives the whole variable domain EAEVAQSPRYKITEKSQAVAFWCDPISGHATLYWYRQILGQGPELLVQFQDESVVDDSQLPKDRFSAERLKGVDSTLKIQPAELGDSAMYLCASRPDRTSSYEQYFGPGTRLTVT.

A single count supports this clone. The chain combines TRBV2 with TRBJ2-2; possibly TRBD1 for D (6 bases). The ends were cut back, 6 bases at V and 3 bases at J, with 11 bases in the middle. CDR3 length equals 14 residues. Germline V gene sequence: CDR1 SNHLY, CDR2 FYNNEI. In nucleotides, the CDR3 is TGTGCCAGCAGCAGGGACACGTACACCGGGGAGCTGTTTTTT. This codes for CASSRDTYTGELFF.

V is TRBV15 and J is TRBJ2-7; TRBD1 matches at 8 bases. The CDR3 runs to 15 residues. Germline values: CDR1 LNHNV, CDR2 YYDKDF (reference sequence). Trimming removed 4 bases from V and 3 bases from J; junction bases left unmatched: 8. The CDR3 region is CATSTDRGANYEQYF. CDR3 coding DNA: TGTGCCACCAGCACCGACAGGGGAGCCAACTACGAGCAGTACTTC.

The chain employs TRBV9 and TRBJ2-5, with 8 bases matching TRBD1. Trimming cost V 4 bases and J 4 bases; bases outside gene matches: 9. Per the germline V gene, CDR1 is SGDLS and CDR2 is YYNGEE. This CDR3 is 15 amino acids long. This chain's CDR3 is CASSPTGESGETQYF. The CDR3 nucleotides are TGTGCCAGCAGCCCGACAGGGGAATCTGGAGAGACCCAGTACTTC.

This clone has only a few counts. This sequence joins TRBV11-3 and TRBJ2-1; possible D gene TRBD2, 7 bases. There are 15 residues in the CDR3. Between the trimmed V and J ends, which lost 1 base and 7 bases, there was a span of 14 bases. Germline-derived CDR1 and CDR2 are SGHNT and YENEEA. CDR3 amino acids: CASSLAGGNENEQFF. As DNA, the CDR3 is TGTGCCAGCAGCTTAGCGGGGGGCAACGAGAATGAGCAGTTCTTC.

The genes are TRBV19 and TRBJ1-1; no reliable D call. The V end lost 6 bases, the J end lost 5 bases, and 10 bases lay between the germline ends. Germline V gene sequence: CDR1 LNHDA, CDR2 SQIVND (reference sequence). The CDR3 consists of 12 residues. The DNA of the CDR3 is TGTGCCAGTAGCCCTTATGGAACTGAAGCTTTCTTT. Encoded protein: CASSPYGTEAFF.

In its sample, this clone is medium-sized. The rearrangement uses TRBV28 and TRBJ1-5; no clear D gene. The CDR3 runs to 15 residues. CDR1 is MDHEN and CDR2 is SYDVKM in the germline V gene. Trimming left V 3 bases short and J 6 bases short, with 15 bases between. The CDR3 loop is CASSLGGSGSQPQHF. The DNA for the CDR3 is TGTGCCAGCAGTTTGGGAGGCTCGGGGAGTCAGCCCCAGCATTTT.

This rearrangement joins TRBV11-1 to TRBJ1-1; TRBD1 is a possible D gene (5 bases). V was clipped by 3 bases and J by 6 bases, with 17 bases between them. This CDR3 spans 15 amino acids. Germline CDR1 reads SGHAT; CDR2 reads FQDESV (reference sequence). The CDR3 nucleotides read TGTGCCAGCAGCTTCTTGGGTCAGAGGGACGCTGAAGCTTTCTTT. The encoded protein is CASSFLGQRDAEAFF. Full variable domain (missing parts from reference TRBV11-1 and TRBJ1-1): EAEVAQSPRYKITEKSQAVAFWCDPISGHATLYWYRQILGQGPELLVQFQDESVVDDSQLPKDRFSAERLKGVDSTLKIQPAELGDSAMYLCASSFLGQRDAEAFFGQGTRLTVV.

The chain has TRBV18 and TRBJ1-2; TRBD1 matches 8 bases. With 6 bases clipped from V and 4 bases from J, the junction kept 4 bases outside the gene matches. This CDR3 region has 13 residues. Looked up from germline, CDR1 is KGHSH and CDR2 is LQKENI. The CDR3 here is CASSQGQGYGYTF. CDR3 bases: TGTGCCAGCTCCCAAGGACAGGGCTATGGCTACACCTTC. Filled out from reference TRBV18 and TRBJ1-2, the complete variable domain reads NAGVMQNPRHLVRRRGQEARLRCSPMKGHSHVYWYRQLPEEGLKFMVYLQKENIIDESGMPKERFSAEFPKEGPSILRIQQVVRGDSAAYFCASSQGQGYGYTFGSGTRLTVV.

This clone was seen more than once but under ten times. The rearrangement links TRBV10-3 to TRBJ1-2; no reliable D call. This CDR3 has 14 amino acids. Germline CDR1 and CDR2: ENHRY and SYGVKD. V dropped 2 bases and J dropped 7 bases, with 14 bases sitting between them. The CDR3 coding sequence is TGTGCCATCAGTGAGACGACGGACCGCGGTGGCTACACCTTC. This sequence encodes CAISETTDRGGYTF.

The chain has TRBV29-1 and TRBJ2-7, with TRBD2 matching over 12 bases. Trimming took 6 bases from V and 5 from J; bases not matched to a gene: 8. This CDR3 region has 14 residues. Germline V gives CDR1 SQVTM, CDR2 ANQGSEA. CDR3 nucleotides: TGCAGCGTCCAGGGAGGACTAGCGGGAAACGAGCAGTACTTC. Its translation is CSVQGGLAGNEQYF.

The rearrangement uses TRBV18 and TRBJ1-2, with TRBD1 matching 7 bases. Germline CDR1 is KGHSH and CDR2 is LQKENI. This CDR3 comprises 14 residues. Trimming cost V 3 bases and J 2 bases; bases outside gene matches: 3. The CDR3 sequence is CASSPPGQNYGYTF. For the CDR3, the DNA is TGTGCCAGCTCACCCCCGGGACAGAACTATGGCTACACCTTC.

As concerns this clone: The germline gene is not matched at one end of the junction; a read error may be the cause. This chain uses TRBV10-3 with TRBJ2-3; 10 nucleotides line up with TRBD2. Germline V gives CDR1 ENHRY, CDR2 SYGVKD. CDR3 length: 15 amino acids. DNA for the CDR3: TGTGCCACCAGTTTAGCGGGAGGAGGAACAGATACGCAGTATTTT. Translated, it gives CATSLAGGGTDTQYF.